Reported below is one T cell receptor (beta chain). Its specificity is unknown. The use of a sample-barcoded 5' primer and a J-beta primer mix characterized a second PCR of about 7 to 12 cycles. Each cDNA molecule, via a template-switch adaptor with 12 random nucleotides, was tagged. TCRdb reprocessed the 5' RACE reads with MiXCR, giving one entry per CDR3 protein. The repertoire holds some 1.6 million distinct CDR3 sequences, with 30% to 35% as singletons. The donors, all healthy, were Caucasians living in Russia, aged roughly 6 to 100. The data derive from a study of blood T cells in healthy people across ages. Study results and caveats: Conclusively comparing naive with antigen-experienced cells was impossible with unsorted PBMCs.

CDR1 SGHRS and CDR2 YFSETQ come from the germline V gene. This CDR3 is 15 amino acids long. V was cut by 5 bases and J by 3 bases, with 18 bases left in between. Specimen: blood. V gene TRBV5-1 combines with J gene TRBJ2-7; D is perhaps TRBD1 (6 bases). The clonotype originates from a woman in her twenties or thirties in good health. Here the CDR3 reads CASRLDRRVGYEQYF. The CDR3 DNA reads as TGCGCCAGCAGACTCGACAGGAGAGTTGGCTACGAGCAGTACTTC.